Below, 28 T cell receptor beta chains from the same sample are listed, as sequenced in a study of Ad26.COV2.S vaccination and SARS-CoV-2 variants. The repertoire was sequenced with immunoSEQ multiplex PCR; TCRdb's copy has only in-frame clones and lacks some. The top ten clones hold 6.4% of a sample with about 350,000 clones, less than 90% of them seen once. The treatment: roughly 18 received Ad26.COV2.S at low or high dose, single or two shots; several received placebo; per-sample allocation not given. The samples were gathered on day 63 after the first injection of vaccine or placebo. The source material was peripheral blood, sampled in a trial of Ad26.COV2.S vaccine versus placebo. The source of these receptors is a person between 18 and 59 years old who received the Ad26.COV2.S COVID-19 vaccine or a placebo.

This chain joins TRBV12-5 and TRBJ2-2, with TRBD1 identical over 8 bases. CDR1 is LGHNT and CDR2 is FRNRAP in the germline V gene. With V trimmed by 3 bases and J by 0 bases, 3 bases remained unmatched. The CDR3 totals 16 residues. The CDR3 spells CASGLGTGANTGELFF. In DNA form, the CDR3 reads TGTGCTAGTGGTTTAGGGACAGGAGCGAACACCGGGGAGCTGTTTTTT.

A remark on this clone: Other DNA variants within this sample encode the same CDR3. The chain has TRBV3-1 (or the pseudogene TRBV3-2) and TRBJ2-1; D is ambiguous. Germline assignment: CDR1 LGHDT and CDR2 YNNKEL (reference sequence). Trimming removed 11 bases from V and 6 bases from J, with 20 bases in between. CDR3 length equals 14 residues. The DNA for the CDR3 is TGTGCCGCAGGCCGTACTCCTATTACCAATGAGCAGTTCTTC. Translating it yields CAAGRTPITNEQFF.

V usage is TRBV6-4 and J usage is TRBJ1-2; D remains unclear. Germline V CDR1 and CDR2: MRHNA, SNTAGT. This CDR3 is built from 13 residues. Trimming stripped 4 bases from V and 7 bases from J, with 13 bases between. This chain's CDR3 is CASSADNLGGYTF. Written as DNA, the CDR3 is TGTGCCAGCAGTGCGGATAATCTGGGTGGCTACACCTTC.

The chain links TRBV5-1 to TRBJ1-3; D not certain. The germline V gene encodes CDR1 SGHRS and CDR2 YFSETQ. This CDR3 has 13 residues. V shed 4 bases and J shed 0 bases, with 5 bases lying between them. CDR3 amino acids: CASSSLSGNTIYF. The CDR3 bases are TGCGCCAGCAGCAGTCTCTCTGGAAACACCATATATTTT.

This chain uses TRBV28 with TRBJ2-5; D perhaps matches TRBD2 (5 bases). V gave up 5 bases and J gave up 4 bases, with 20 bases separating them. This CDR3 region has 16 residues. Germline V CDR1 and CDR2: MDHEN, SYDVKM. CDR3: CASSNLGEGLGETQYF. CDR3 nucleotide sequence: TGTGCCAGCAGTAATTTAGGAGAAGGACTCGGAGAGACCCAGTACTTC. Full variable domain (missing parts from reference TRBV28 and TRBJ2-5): DVKVTQSSRYLVKRTGEKVFLECVQDMDHENMFWYRQDPGLGLRLIYFSYDVKMKEKGDIPEGYSVSREKKERFSLILESASTNQTSMYLCASSNLGEGLGETQYFGPGTRLLVL.

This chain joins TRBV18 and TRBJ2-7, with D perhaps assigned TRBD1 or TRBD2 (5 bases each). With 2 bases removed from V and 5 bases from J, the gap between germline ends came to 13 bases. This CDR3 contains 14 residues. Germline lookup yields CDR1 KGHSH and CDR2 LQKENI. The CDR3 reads CASSPWGTSDEQYF. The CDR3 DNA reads TGTGCCAGCTCACCATGGGGGACCTCTGACGAGCAGTACTTC.

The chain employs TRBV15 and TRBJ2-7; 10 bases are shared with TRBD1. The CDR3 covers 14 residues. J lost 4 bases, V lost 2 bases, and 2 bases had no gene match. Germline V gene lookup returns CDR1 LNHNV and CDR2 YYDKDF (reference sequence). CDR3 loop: CATSRRTGGYEQYF. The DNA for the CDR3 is TGTGCCACCAGCAGAAGGACAGGGGGGTACGAGCAGTACTTC.

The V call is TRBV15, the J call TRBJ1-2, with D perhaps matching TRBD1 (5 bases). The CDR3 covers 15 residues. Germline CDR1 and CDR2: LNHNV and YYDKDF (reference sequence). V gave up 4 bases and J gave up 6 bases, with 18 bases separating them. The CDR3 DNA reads TGTGCCACCAGCAACCGGGACGCAGGTCCCGATGGCTACACCTTC. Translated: CATSNRDAGPDGYTF.

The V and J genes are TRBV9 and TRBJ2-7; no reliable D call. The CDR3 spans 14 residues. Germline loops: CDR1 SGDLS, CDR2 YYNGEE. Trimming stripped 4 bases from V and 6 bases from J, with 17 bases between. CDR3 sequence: CASSTVVGFSEQYF. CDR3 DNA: TGTGCCAGCAGCACAGTGGTTGGTTTCTCCGAGCAGTACTTC.

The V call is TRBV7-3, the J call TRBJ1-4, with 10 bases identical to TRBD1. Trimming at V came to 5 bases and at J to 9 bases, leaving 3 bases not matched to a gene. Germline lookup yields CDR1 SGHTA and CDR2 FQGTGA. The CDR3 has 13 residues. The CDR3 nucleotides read TGTGCCAGCAGCCCGGGACAGGGGAAAAAACTGTTTTTT. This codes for CASSPGQGKKLFF.

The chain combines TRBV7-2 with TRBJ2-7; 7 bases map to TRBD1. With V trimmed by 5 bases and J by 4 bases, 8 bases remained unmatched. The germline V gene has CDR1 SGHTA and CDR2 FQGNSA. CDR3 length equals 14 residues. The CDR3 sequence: CASSPKGTAYEQYF. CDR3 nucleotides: TGTGCCAGCAGCCCAAAAGGGACAGCATACGAGCAGTACTTC.

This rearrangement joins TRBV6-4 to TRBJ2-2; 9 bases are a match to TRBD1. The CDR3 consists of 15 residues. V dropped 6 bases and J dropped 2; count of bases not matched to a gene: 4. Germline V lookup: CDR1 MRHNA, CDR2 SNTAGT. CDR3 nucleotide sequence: TGTGCCAGCAGCCCGGGACAGGGAAACACCGGGGAGCTGTTTTTT. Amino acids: CASSPGQGNTGELFF.

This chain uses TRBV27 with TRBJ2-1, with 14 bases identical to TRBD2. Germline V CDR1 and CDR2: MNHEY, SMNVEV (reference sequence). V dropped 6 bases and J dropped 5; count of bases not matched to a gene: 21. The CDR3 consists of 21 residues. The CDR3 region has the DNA TGTGCCAGCAGCCGCAGACCGATACTGACTAGCGGGAGGGGAAGTAACAATGAGCAGTTCTTC. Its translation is CASSRRPILTSGRGSNNEQFF.

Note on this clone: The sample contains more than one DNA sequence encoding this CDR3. CDR3 amino acids: CASSYSGQGYEQYF. The CDR3 DNA reads TGTGCCAGCAGTTACTCGGGTCAGGGTTACGAGCAGTACTTC. This rearrangement joins TRBV6-5 to TRBJ2-7, with D possibly matching TRBD1 (5 bases). V was pared by 0 bases and J by 4 bases, with 10 bases between. Germline-derived CDR1 and CDR2 are MNHEY and SVGAGI. This CDR3 contains 14 residues.

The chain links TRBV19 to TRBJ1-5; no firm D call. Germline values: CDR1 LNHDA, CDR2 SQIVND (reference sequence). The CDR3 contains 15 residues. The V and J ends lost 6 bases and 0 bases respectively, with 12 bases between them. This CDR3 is CASRPTTYSNQPQHF. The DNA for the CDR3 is TGTGCCAGTAGGCCGACAACTTATAGCAATCAGCCCCAGCATTTT.

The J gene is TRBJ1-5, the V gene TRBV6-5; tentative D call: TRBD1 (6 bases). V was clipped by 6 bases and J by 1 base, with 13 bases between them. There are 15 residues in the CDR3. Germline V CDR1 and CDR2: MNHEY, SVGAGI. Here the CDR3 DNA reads TGTGCCAGCAGGGTAGACAGGATGAGCAATCAGCCCCAGCATTTT. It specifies CASRVDRMSNQPQHF.

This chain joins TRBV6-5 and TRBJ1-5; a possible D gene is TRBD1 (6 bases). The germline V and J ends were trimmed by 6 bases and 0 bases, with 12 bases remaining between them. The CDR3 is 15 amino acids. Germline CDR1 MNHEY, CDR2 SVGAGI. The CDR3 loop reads CASSLQGYSNQPQHF. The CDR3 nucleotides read TGTGCCAGCAGCCTACAGGGATATAGCAATCAGCCCCAGCATTTT.

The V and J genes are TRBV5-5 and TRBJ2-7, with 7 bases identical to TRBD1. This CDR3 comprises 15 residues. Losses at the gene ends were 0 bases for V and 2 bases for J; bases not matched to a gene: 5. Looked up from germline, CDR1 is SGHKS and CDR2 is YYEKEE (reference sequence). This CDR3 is CASSLEGARAYEQYF. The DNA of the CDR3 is TGTGCCAGCAGCTTGGAGGGGGCCCGAGCCTACGAGCAGTACTTC. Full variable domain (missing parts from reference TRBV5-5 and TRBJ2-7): DAGVTQSPTHLIKTRGQQVTLRCSPISGHKSVSWYQQVLGQGPQFIFQYYEKEERGRGNFPDRFSARQFPNYSSELNVNALLLGDSALYLCASSLEGARAYEQYFGPGTRLTVT.

The CDR3 nucleotides are TGTGCCAGCAGCTCTTTAGGTCCCGACAGGCACTCCTACGAGCAGTACTTC. Amino acids: CASSSLGPDRHSYEQYF. The V call is TRBV11-2, the J call TRBJ2-7; TRBD1 might be the D (6 bases). The CDR3 covers 17 residues. Trimming removed 4 bases at V and 0 bases at J, with 19 bases between. Germline V CDR1 and CDR2: SGHAT, FQNNGV.

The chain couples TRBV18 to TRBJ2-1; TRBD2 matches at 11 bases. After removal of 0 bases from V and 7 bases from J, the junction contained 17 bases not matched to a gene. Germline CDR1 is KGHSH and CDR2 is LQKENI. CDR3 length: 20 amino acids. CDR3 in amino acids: CASSPPTSGSPQSRGNEQFF. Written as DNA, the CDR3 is TGTGCCAGCTCACCACCCACTAGCGGGAGCCCCCAGTCTCGGGGGAATGAGCAGTTCTTC.

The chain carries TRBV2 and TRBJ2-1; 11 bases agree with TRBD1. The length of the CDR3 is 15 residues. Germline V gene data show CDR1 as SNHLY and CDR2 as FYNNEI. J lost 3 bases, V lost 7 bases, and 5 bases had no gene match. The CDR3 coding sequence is TGTGCCAGCATCGGGGACAGGGGGTTCTACAATGAGCAGTTCTTC. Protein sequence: CASIGDRGFYNEQFF. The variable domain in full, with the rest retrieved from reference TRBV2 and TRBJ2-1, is EPEVTQTPSHQVTQMGQEVILRCVPISNHLYFYWYRQILGQKVEFLVSFYNNEISEKSEIFDDQFSVERPDGSNFTLKIRSTKLEDSAMYFCASIGDRGFYNEQFFGPGTRLTVL.

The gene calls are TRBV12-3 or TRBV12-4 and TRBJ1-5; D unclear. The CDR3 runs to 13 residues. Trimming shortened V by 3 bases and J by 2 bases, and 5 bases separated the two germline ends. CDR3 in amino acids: CASSLLRNQPQHF. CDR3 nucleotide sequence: TGTGCCAGCAGTTTGTTGCGCAATCAGCCCCAGCATTTT.

In nucleotides, the CDR3 is TGTGCCAGCCAACTTAATACTTACAATCAGCCCCAGCATTTT. Protein sequence: CASQLNTYNQPQHF. The chain uses TRBV19 and TRBJ1-5, with unresolved D. The CDR3 is 14 amino acids. V lost 9 bases and J lost 3, with 15 bases in between. Germline V gene data show CDR1 as LNHDA and CDR2 as SQIVND (reference sequence).

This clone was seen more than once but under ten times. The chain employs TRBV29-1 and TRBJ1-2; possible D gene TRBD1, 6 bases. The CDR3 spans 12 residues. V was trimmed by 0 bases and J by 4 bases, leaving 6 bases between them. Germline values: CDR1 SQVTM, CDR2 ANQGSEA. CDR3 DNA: TGCAGCGTTGAAGAGGGGGCCTATGGCTACACCTTC. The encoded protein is CSVEEGAYGYTF.

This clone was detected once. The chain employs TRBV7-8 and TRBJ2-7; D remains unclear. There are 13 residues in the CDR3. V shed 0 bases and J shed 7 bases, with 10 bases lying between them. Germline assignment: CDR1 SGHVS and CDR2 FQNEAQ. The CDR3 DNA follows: TGTGCCAGCAGCTTAGCGGGTAGAAATGAGCAGTACTTC. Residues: CASSLAGRNEQYF.

The CDR3 protein is CASSFLTGEGGGYTF. CDR3 nucleotide sequence: TGTGCCAGCAGTTTTTTGACAGGGGAAGGTGGGGGCTACACCTTC. The chain recombines TRBV28 with TRBJ1-2; 8 bases match TRBD1. Germline values: CDR1 MDHEN, CDR2 SYDVKM. Unmatched junction bases numbered 11, after V lost 3 bases and J lost 8 bases. This CDR3 region has 15 residues.

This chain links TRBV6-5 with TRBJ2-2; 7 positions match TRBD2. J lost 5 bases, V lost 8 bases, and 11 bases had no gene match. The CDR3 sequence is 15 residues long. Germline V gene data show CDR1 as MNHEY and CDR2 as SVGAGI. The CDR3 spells CASEAGRARTGELFF. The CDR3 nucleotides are TGTGCCAGCGAGGCGGGGAGGGCTAGAACCGGGGAGCTGTTTTTT.

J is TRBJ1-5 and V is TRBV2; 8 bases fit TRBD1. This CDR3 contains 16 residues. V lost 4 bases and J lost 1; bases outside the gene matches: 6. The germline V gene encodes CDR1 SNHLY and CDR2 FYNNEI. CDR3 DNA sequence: TGTGCCAGCAGTGGATCAGGGGGCGAAAGCAATCAGCCCCAGCATTTT. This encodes CASSGSGGESNQPQHF.